A single sample gave rise to the 22 T cell receptor beta chains below, sequenced in a study of PD-1 blockade in classical Hodgkin lymphoma. Every one of the patients relapsed after autologous stem cell transplantation (brentuximab vedotin exposure was variable). The protocol was immunoSEQ multiplex PCR, while the TCRdb copy is restricted to in-frame clones and leaves out a portion. This sample has under 65,000 clones, with approximately 92% found just once. Here the sequenced sample was peripheral blood mononuclear cells (PBMCs), taken at baseline. These TCRs come from a human donor with classical Hodgkin lymphoma.

The chain couples TRBV19 to TRBJ1-1; TRBD1 agrees at 7 bases. The ends lost 7 bases at V and 0 bases at J; junction bases unmatched: 5. CDR3 length: 14 residues. Germline V lookup: CDR1 LNHDA, CDR2 SQIVND (reference sequence). The CDR3 region is CASTVGTVNTEAFF. The CDR3 region has the DNA TGTGCCAGTACCGTCGGGACAGTGAACACTGAAGCTTTCTTT.

The J gene is TRBJ2-7, the V gene TRBV6-5; 12 nucleotides align to TRBD1. With V trimmed by 7 bases and J by 5 bases, 9 bases remained unmatched. The CDR3 extends over 15 amino acids. Per germline, CDR1 MNHEY and CDR2 SVGAGI. The CDR3: CASTKGDRGLHEQYF. In DNA, the CDR3 is TGTGCCAGCACCAAGGGGGACAGGGGGCTTCACGAGCAGTACTTC.

As DNA, the CDR3 is TGTGCCAGCAGCTTAGAGGGGGGTTGGGGTCAGCCCCAGCATTTT. Translated, it gives CASSLEGGWGQPQHF. This rearrangement joins TRBV7-8 to TRBJ1-5, with TRBD1 as a possible D gene (6 bases). Germline-derived CDR1 and CDR2 are SGHVS and FQNEAQ. The V and J ends lost 1 base and 6 bases respectively, with 13 bases between them. The CDR3 totals 15 residues.

The J gene is TRBJ1-2, the V gene TRBV28; D is unresolved. The germline V and J ends were trimmed by 3 bases and 8 bases, with 10 bases remaining between them. Per the germline V gene, CDR1 is MDHEN and CDR2 is SYDVKM. The CDR3 has 12 amino acids. This chain's CDR3 is CASSLGNGGYTF. DNA of the CDR3: TGTGCCAGCAGTTTGGGTAATGGGGGCTACACCTTC.

J is TRBJ1-2 and V is TRBV30; D possibly corresponds to TRBD1 (5 bases). Per the germline V gene, CDR1 is GTSNPN and CDR2 is SVGIG (reference sequence). Trimming took 0 bases from V and 8 from J, leaving 13 bases between them. This CDR3 is 13 amino acids long. As DNA, the CDR3 is TGTGCCTGGAGTGTGGGGCAGGGAGTCGGCTACACCTTC. Encoded protein: CAWSVGQGVGYTF.

In its sample, this clone was seen a few times. This chain connects TRBV6-5 to TRBJ1-2; TRBD1 is a possible D gene (6 bases). With 2 bases removed from V and 7 bases from J, the gap between germline ends came to 14 bases. This CDR3 comprises 14 residues. CDR1 is MNHEY and CDR2 is SVGAGI in the germline V gene. CDR3 protein: CASSYGTSLGGYTF. The CDR3 bases are TGTGCCAGCAGTTACGGGACAAGCCTTGGTGGCTACACCTTC.

This chain connects TRBV30 to TRBJ2-7, with 7 bases fitting TRBD2. Per germline, CDR1 GTSNPN and CDR2 SVGIG (reference sequence). The CDR3 is 15 residues long. The V and J ends lost 0 bases and 2 bases, in that order; junction bases with no gene match: 7. Here the CDR3 reads CAWSVFWRGTYEQYF. CDR3 coding DNA: TGTGCCTGGAGTGTCTTCTGGCGGGGGACCTACGAGCAGTACTTC.

Relative to its sample, this clone is medium-sized. CDR3 nucleotide sequence: TGTGCCAGCAGCTTAGGACAGGCCACTGAAGCTTTCTTT. This translates into CASSLGQATEAFF. This chain joins TRBV11-2 and TRBJ1-1; D possibly corresponds to TRBD1 (6 bases). The CDR3 runs to 13 residues. CDR1 and CDR2 from the germline V gene are SGHAT and FQNNGV. Trimming took 1 base from V and 4 from J, leaving 7 bases between them.

The chain carries TRBV2 and TRBJ1-4, with 11 positions matching TRBD1. The CDR3 spans 16 residues. Germline loops: CDR1 SNHLY, CDR2 FYNNEI. J lost 3 bases, V lost 5 bases, and 5 bases had no gene match. The DNA of the CDR3 is TGTGCCAGCAGTTCCGGGACAGGGGGAGCTAATGAAAAACTGTTTTTT. Translating it yields CASSSGTGGANEKLFF.

This chain uses TRBV5-1 with TRBJ2-2, with D perhaps matching TRBD2 (6 bases). From germline, CDR1 is SGHRS and CDR2 YFSETQ. Trimming took off 0 bases at V and 3 bases at J, with 6 bases between the two ends. The CDR3 is 14 residues long. CDR3 in amino acids: CASSLVADTGELFF. The DNA for the CDR3 is TGCGCCAGCAGCTTGGTAGCGGACACCGGGGAGCTGTTTTTT.

The chain links TRBV6-5 to TRBJ2-3; D remains ambiguous. Germline V lookup: CDR1 MNHEY, CDR2 SVGAGI. Trimming pared 11 bases from V and 1 base from J, leaving 13 bases between. The CDR3 totals 13 residues. The CDR3, as DNA: TGTGCCGCGACTCCCTTGGGCACAGATACGCAGTATTTT. Translating gives CAATPLGTDTQYF.

This chain joins TRBV5-8 and TRBJ2-5; unclear D gene. The V gene's germline CDR1 is SGHTS and CDR2 YDEGEE. The CDR3 length is 12 residues. V lost 7 bases and J 3 bases, leaving 10 bases between the germline ends. In DNA, the CDR3 is TGTGCCAGCCCTAACCCCGAAGAGACCCAGTACTTC. Its translation: CASPNPEETQYF. Based on the CDR3 plus reference TRBV5-8 and TRBJ2-5, the full variable domain is EAGVTQSPTHLIKTRGQQATLRCSPISGHTSVYWYQQALGLGLQFLLWYDEGEERNRGNFPPRFSGRQFPNYSSELNVNALELEDSALYLCASPNPEETQYFGPGTRLLVL.

V gene TRBV6-5 combines with J gene TRBJ2-1; the D gene is possibly TRBD2 (6 bases). The V end was cut by 5 bases, the J end by 4 bases, with 12 bases between. This CDR3 is 14 amino acids long. Germline lookup yields CDR1 MNHEY and CDR2 SVGAGI. The CDR3 DNA sequence: TGTGCCAGCAGTCGTGCCGGGACTTACAATGAGCAGTTCTTC. Its protein product is CASSRAGTYNEQFF.

V usage is TRBV9 and J usage is TRBJ2-1, with D tentatively TRBD1 or TRBD2 (5 bases each). The CDR3 consists of 16 residues. V lost 3 bases, J lost 3 bases, and 16 bases lay in between. Germline V gene data show CDR1 as SGDLS and CDR2 as YYNGEE. In DNA form, the CDR3 reads TGTGCCAGCAGCGCGGGACGTCCTACACACTACAATGAGCAGTTCTTC. Its translation: CASSAGRPTHYNEQFF.

V and J are TRBV20-1 and TRBJ2-3, with D tentatively TRBD1 (6 bases). V was clipped by 5 bases and J by 4 bases, with 7 bases between them. The V gene's germline CDR1 is DFQATT and CDR2 SNEGSKA (reference sequence). This CDR3 contains 11 residues. The chain's CDR3 is CSAEGADTQYF. DNA of the CDR3: TGCAGTGCTGAGGGGGCAGATACGCAGTATTTT.

The chain carries TRBV6-1 and TRBJ1-3; D remains ambiguous. V was shortened by 6 bases and J by 0 bases, with 9 bases between the two germline ends. Germline-derived CDR1 and CDR2 are MNHNS and SASEGT. The CDR3 consists of 14 residues. CDR3 nucleotides: TGTGCCAGCAGCATCTCAGGCTCTGGAAACACCATATATTTT. The encoded protein is CASSISGSGNTIYF.

This chain connects TRBV27 to TRBJ2-3; D ambiguous. Germline loops: CDR1 MNHEY, CDR2 SMNVEV (reference sequence). CDR3 length equals 15 residues. Trimming cost V 5 bases and J 2 bases, with 14 bases left between them. DNA of the CDR3: TGTGCCAGCAGTGACCGGGTCCCAACCACAGATACGCAGTATTTT. Protein sequence: CASSDRVPTTDTQYF.

On this clone: Other DNA sequences within the sample encode an identical CDR3. The chain recombines TRBV19 with TRBJ1-6, with D perhaps matching TRBD1 (5 bases). This CDR3 has 14 residues. The germline CDR1 and CDR2 sequences are LNHDA and SQIVND (reference sequence). V lost 7 bases and J lost 6, with 13 bases in between. This chain's CDR3 is CASKVTGGNSPLHF. The CDR3 DNA is TGTGCCAGTAAGGTCACAGGTGGTAATTCACCCCTCCACTTT.

The chain joins TRBV6-1 to TRBJ2-2; D gene ambiguous. CDR3 length: 15 residues. The germline CDR1 and CDR2 sequences are MNHNS and SASEGT. The germline V and J ends were trimmed by 5 bases and 2 bases, with 12 bases remaining between them. The CDR3 reads CASSPWSINTGELFF. The CDR3 region has the DNA TGTGCCAGCAGTCCTTGGTCAATTAACACCGGGGAGCTGTTTTTT.

The chain recombines TRBV28 with TRBJ2-6; D uncertain. Germline lookup yields CDR1 MDHEN and CDR2 SYDVKM. Trimming took off 3 bases at V and 4 bases at J, with 10 bases between the two ends. This CDR3 is 15 amino acids long. This CDR3 is CASSFIGSGANVLTF. CDR3 in DNA: TGTGCCAGCAGTTTTATAGGCTCCGGGGCCAACGTCCTGACTTTC.

The rearrangement joins TRBV4-1 to TRBJ2-4; no reliable D call. Germline lookup yields CDR1 MGHRA and CDR2 YSYEKL. CDR3 length: 17 amino acids. V lost 3 bases and J 3 bases, leaving 18 bases between the germline ends. The CDR3 region is CASSQGQTHLSKNIQYF. The CDR3 DNA sequence: TGCGCCAGCAGCCAGGGTCAGACTCATTTGAGCAAAAACATTCAGTACTTC.

The chain carries TRBV4-1 and TRBJ1-5; D possibly corresponds to TRBD1 (5 bases). The germline CDR1 and CDR2 sequences are MGHRA and YSYEKL. V was cut by 4 bases and J by 3 bases, with 16 bases left in between. The CDR3 consists of 16 residues. CDR3 coding DNA: TGCGCCAGCAGCCGAACCGGGACCCCCTTCAATCAGCCCCAGCATTTT. This encodes CASSRTGTPFNQPQHF.